What follows describes a single TCR beta chain. Its target is not known. This specimen belongs to a study of blood T cell dynamics during melanoma immunotherapy. About the research overall: Patients with metastatic melanoma got pembrolizumab or nivolumab-ipilimumab as first-line care. Findings and limits, study-wide: Immune-effector CD8+ cells best matched cell-free DNA CDR3 sequences and were most clonal.

Produced via immunoSEQ multiplex PCR; TCRdb's table is partial and in-frame only. The sample holds a few thousand clones, over 80% seen once. The CDR3 totals 13 residues. CDR1 and CDR2 from the germline V gene are SQVTM and ANQGSEA. Time point noted: pre-treatment baseline. At 12 weeks after first infusion, RECIST 1.1 defined response for most patients. The chain employs TRBV29-1 and TRBJ2-5; D possibly corresponds to TRBD2 (6 bases). The J call may be wrong; the DNA end is better matched by TRBJ2-7. Sequencing was performed on effector memory CD8+ T cells from blood, taken from a patient treated with checkpoint blockade. This clonotype was sampled from a human donor with melanoma. The CDR3 loop is CSVERGGGYEQYF. CDR3 in DNA: TGCAGCGTTGAACGGGGAGGTGGATACGAGCAGTACTTC.